Presented here are 10 T cell receptor beta chains from one specimen sequenced in a study of T cells in Graves' hyperthyroidism and ophthalmopathy. Amplified TCR beta CDR3 regions derived from RNA transcripts. A first-round RT-PCR of the TCR CDR3 used the HTBI primer set. TCRdb re-called the multiplex PCR reads through MiXCR, storing one row per CDR3 protein. Here the sample spans about 360,000 distinct CDR3 sequences, less than 15% being singletons. Sequencing was performed on blood. The origin of the receptors is a woman aged 18-29 years with Graves' hyperthyroidism.

Ten or more counts support this clonotype. V is TRBV20-1 and J is TRBJ2-1; 10 bases map to TRBD2. V lost 1 base and J lost 4; bases outside the gene matches: 10. The CDR3 extends over 17 amino acids. Per the germline V gene, CDR1 is DFQATT and CDR2 is SNEGSKA (reference sequence). CDR3 sequence (DNA): TGCAGTGCTAGAGGAGGAGGGGGACTAGCGTTATACAATGAGCAGTTCTTC. It yields the protein CSARGGGGLALYNEQFF.

This clonotype showed up just a few times. This rearrangement joins TRBV6-2 or TRBV6-3 to TRBJ2-7; possible D gene TRBD2, 6 bases. CDR1 and CDR2 (germline): MNHEY, SVGEGT. Trimming removed 6 bases at V and 3 bases at J, with 15 bases between. CDR3 size: 14 residues. The CDR3, as DNA: TGTGCCAGCAGCCGCGACCGGGGGTACTACGAGCAGTACTTC. Residues: CASSRDRGYYEQYF.

This clonotype was detected ten times or more. The V and J genes are TRBV7-3 and TRBJ2-5, with D perhaps matching TRBD1 or TRBD2 (7 bases each). The germline V gene has CDR1 SGHTA and CDR2 FQGTGA. The ends were cut back, 1 base at V and 3 bases at J, with 15 bases in the middle. The CDR3 is made up of 16 amino acids. The CDR3 DNA reads as TGTGCCAGCAGCTTAAAGCCCAGGGGGGGGAAAGAGACCCAGTACTTC. Translating it yields CASSLKPRGGKETQYF.

This chain links TRBV28 with TRBJ1-1; D gene ambiguous. The CDR3 runs 15 residues. Germline CDR1 and CDR2: MDHEN and SYDVKM. V was trimmed by 5 bases and J by 0 bases, leaving 13 bases between them. The CDR3 protein is CASSPLRGMNTEAFF. The CDR3 DNA is TGTGCCAGCAGTCCCCTTAGAGGGATGAACACTGAAGCTTTCTTT.

The table lists this clonotype with many counts. The chain uses TRBV2 and TRBJ2-7; TRBD2 matches 11 bases. After removal of 7 bases from V and 6 bases from J, the junction contained 8 bases not matched to a gene. CDR3 length equals 14 residues. The germline V gene encodes CDR1 SNHLY and CDR2 FYNNEI. CDR3 bases: TGTGCCAGCACCCCGACTAGCGGGATCGGCGAGCAGTACTTC. Residues: CASTPTSGIGEQYF.

Concerning this clonotype: A much larger clonotype is one base distant, so this may be a read error. The V and J genes are TRBV20-1 and TRBJ2-1; 8 bases line up with TRBD1. The CDR3 contains 14 residues. Per the germline V gene, CDR1 is DFQATT and CDR2 is SNEGSKA (reference sequence). V lost 6 bases to trimming and J lost 5 bases; unmatched junction nucleotides: 9. CDR3 sequence: CSALWTGSDNEQFF. CDR3 sequence (DNA): TGCAGTGCACTATGGACAGGGTCGGACAATGAGCAGTTCTTC.

This chain uses TRBV12-3 or TRBV12-4 with TRBJ2-7; D perhaps matches TRBD1 (6 bases). The CDR3 sequence is 17 residues long. V dropped 6 bases and J dropped 3 bases, with 24 bases sitting between them. CDR3 sequence reads: CASSRITPGAPLYEQYF. The CDR3 region has the DNA TGTGCCAGCAGCCGAATAACCCCAGGGGCGCCGCTCTACGAGCAGTACTTC.

This clonotype has a handful of counts. The chain recombines TRBV7-9 with TRBJ2-3, with a weak D call TRBD2 (7 bases). The CDR3 sequence is 16 residues long. Germline V gene sequence: CDR1 SEHNR, CDR2 FQNEAQ (reference sequence). Trimming removed 5 bases at V and 1 base at J, with 16 bases between. DNA of the CDR3: TGTGCCAGCAGCCGAGAGGGGGGGGGCCGCACAGATACGCAGTATTTT. It translates to CASSREGGGRTDTQYF.

In its sample, this clonotype was seen many times. The chain has TRBV7-9 and TRBJ1-1; D gene uncertain. CDR3 length equals 14 residues. Looked up from germline, CDR1 is SEHNR and CDR2 is FQNEAQ (reference sequence). Trimming removed 3 bases at V and 1 base at J, with 9 bases between. As DNA, the CDR3 is TGTGCCAGCAGCTTTAATAACCAGAACACTGAAGCTTTCTTT. Translated, it gives CASSFNNQNTEAFF.

This clonotype was seen a handful of times. Here the CDR3 reads CASSLRQAGSYNEQFF. CDR3 DNA sequence: TGTGCCAGCAGTTTAAGACAGGCCGGCTCCTACAATGAGCAGTTCTTC. This chain connects TRBV28 to TRBJ2-1; D might be TRBD1 (6 bases). Trimming left V 2 bases short and J 0 bases short, with 11 bases between. CDR3 length equals 16 residues. From germline, CDR1 is MDHEN and CDR2 SYDVKM.